The clone carrying this T cell receptor beta chain has just a few counts. The antigen remains unidentified. The CDR3 loop spans 12 amino acids. Trimming pared 4 bases from V and 7 bases from J, leaving 10 bases between. Germline V gene sequence: CDR1 MDHEN, CDR2 SYDVKM. From the 5' RACE reads, TCRdb called clonotypes with MiXCR, one entry per CDR3 protein. Here the sample spans hundreds of thousands of distinct CDR3 sequences, roughly 26% being singletons. The sample is drawn from a study of CD8 T cells in ankylosing spondylitis. Points from the study as a whole: From matched ankylosing spondylitis synovial fluid, disease-linked clones were reportedly recovered at significantly enriched levels. A motif of 7 to 9 highly homologous TCR beta variants was seen as apparently characteristic of ankylosing spondylitis blood. A subset of motif variants has previously been described in the synovial fluid and blood of reactive arthritis.

The sequence was obtained from a male donor with ankylosing spondylitis. This chain uses TRBV28 with TRBJ1-1; a possible D gene is TRBD1 (5 bases). The sequencing sample was made of blood, either unsorted or a sorted T cell fraction (not recorded which). The CDR3 nucleotides are TGTGCCAGCAGTTCTGGACATCTTGAAGCTTTCTTT. Protein product: CASSSGHLEAFF.